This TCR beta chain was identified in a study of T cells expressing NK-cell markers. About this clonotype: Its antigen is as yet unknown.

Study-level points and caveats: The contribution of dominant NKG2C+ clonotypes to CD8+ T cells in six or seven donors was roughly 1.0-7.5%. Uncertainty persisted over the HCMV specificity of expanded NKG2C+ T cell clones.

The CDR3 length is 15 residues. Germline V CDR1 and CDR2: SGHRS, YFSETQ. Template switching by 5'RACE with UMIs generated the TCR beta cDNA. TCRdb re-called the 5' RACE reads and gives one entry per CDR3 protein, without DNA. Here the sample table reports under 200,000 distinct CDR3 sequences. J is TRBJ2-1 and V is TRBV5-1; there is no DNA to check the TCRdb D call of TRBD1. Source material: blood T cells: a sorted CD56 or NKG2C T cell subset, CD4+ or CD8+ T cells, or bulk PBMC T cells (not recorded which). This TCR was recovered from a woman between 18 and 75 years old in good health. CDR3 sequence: CASSFLRQGHGEQFF.